This T cell receptor beta chain is drawn from a study of control samples from healthy donors and cancer patients. Produced via immunoSEQ multiplex PCR; TCRdb's table is partial and in-frame only. The sample carries just over 150,000 clones, over 90% recorded once. Germline lookup yields CDR1 SGDLS and CDR2 YYNGEE. The length of the CDR3 is 15 residues. V was pared by 0 bases and J by 5 bases, with 6 bases of the junction left unmatched. The TCR comes from a man aged 45-65 years in good health. The sequenced material came from blood. V and J are TRBV9 and TRBJ2-5; TRBD2 agrees at 8 bases. CDR3 coding DNA: TGTGCCAGCAGCGTAGGAGCGGGAGCGGGGGAGACCCAGTACTTC. Translation gives CASSVGAGAGETQYF.